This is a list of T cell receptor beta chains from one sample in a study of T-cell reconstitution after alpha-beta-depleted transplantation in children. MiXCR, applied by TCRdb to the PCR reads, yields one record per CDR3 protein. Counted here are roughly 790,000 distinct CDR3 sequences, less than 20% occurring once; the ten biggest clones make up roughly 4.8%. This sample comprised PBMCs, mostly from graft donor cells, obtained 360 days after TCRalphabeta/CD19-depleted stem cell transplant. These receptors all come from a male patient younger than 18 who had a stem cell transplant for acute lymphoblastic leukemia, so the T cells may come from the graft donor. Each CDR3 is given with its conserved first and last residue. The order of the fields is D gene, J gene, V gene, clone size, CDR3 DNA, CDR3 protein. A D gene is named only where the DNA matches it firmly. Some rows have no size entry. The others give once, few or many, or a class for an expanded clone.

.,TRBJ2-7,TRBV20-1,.,TGCAGTGCTGGGGACTTTGCGGAGTACTTC,CSAGDFAEYF
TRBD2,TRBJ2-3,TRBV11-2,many,TGTGCCAGCAGCCAGGGACTAGCGGGAGCCAGGGATACGCAGTATTTT,CASSQGLAGARDTQYF
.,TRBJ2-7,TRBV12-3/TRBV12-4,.,TGTGCCAGCAGTGCTCCGGTCTCCTACGAGCAGTACTTC,CASSAPVSYEQYF
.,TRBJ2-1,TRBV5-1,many,TGCGCCAGCAGCTTGGTGAGGGGCGCAGGGAATGAGCAGTTCTTC,CASSLVRGAGNEQFF
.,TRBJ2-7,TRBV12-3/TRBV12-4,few,TGTGCCAGCAGTGAGACCCCCGGAGGCGAGCAGTACTTC,CASSETPGGEQYF
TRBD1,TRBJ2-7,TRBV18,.,TGTGCCAGCTCATTCGTACAGGGGGCCTACGAGCAGTACTTC,CASSFVQGAYEQYF
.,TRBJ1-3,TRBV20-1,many,TGCAGTGCTACCCGGTCAACCTCTGGAAACACCATATATTTT,CSATRSTSGNTIYF
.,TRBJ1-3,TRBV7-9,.,TGTGCCAGCAGCTTCCCTCTTTGGGTCTCTGGAAACACCATATATTTT,CASSFPLWVSGNTIYF
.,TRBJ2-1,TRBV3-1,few,TGTGCCAGCAGCCAAGATGCGGGGATTAGGAACAATGAGCAGTTCTTC,CASSQDAGIRNNEQFF
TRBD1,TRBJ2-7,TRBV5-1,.,TGCGCCAGCAGCTGGGACAGACCCTACGAGCAGTACTTC,CASSWDRPYEQYF
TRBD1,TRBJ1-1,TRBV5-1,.,TGCGCCAGCAGCTTGCGAGGGGGCCGGAAGGCTTACTTT,CASSLRGGRKAYF
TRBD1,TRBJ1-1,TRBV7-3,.,TGTGCCAGCAGACCGGACAGGGCCACTGAAGCTTTCTTT,CASRPDRATEAFF
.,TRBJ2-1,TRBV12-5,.,TGTGCTAGTGGTTTGGCCCGCAGGGACTCCTACAATGAGCAGTTCTTC,CASGLARRDSYNEQFF
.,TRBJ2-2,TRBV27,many,TGTGCCAGCAGTGGGAACGGGGAGCTGTTTTTT,CASSGNGELFF
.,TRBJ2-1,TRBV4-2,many,TGTGCCAGCAGCCAAGTTGGGCAGGACTACAATGAGCAGTTCTTC,CASSQVGQDYNEQFF
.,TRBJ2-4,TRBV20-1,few,TGCAGTGCCAAAATCAATCACAGGGAAAAGGTAGCCAAAAACATTCAGTACTTC,CSAKINHREKVAKNIQYF
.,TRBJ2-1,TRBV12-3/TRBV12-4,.,TGTGCCAGCAGTCTATTAACAGACGGTAAGCAGTTCTTC,CASSLLTDGKQFF
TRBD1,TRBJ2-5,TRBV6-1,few,TGTGCCAGCAGCCGTGACAGGGGCGTGAAGACCCAGTACTTC,CASSRDRGVKTQYF
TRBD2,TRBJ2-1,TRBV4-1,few,TGCGCCAGCAGCTCACCCTTGGGACTAGCGGGAGGTGAGCAGTTCTTC,CASSSPLGLAGGEQFF
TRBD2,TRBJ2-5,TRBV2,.,TGTGCCAGCAGTACAGGGACTAGCGGGAGTGGGACCCAGTACTTC,CASSTGTSGSGTQYF
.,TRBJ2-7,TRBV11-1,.,TGTGCCAGCAGCTCCTATGGGGGTGCCTACGAGCAGTACTTC,CASSSYGGAYEQYF
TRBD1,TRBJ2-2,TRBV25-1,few,TGTGCCAGCAGTGAGACCGGGACAGGGGCCACCGGGGAGCTGTTTTTT,CASSETGTGATGELFF
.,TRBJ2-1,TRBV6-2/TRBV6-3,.,TGTGCCAGCAGTTACGGGACACCGGGGGGCTACAATGAGCAGTTCTTC,CASSYGTPGGYNEQFF
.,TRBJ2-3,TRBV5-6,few,TGTGCCAGCAGCCCCTACTCCCTAGTCCCAGATACGCAGTATTTT,CASSPYSLVPDTQYF
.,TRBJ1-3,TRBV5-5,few,TGTGCCAGCAGCTTGATAGGGGGAAACACCATATATTTT,CASSLIGGNTIYF
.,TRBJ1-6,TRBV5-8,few,TGTGCCAGCAGCGTCCTGAGGAGCTCCTATAATTCACCCCTCCACTTT,CASSVLRSSYNSPLHF
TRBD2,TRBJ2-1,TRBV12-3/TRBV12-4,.,TGTGCCAGCAGAGCGGGACTAGCGGGAGGATGGGAGCAGTTCTTC,CASRAGLAGGWEQFF
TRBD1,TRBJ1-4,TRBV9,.,TGTGCCAGCAGCGTAGGCAGCCGGGACAGGGGGCGAGAAAAACTGTTTTTT,CASSVGSRDRGREKLFF
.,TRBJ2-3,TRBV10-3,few,TGTGCCATCAGTGAGGCTTACAGGGCGTCAGATACGCAGTATTTT,CAISEAYRASDTQYF
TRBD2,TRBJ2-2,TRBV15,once,TGTGCCACCCCAGGCGTTCCGGGAGCGGGAGCCACCGGGGAGCTGTTTTTT,CATPGVPGAGATGELFF
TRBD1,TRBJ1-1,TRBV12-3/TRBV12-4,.,TGTGCCAGCACCTCCGGGACAGGGATGAACACTGAAGCTTTCTTT,CASTSGTGMNTEAFF
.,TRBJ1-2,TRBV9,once,TGTGCCAGCAGCGTAGCCCGGACAGCCTATGGCTACACCTTC,CASSVARTAYGYTF
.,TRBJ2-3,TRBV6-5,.,TGTGCCAGCAGTTACACTGCTAGCTCTAACACAGATACGCAGTATTTT,CASSYTASSNTDTQYF
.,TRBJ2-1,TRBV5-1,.,TGCGCCAGCAGCTTGACTAACCAATACTACAATGAGCAGTTCTTC,CASSLTNQYYNEQFF
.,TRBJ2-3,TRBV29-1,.,TGCAGCGTTGAGTGGGGGGTGATTACAGATACGCAGTATTTT,CSVEWGVITDTQYF
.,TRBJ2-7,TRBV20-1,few,TGCAGTGCTCTCAGGGTTAGCTCCTACGAGCAGTACTTC,CSALRVSSYEQYF
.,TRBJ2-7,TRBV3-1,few,TGTGCCAGCAGCCAAGTCACCCAGCAGTACTTC,CASSQVTQQYF
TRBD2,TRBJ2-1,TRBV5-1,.,TGCGCCAGCAGCTTGGTAGCGGGAGGCTCCAATGAGCAGTTCTTC,CASSLVAGGSNEQFF
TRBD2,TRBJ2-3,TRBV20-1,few,TGCAGTGCTAGATCCCCTAGCGGGACCGATACGCAGTATTTT,CSARSPSGTDTQYF
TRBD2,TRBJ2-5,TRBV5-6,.,TGTGCCAGCAACCAACCTGGCGGGGGGACCCAGTACTTC,CASNQPGGGTQYF
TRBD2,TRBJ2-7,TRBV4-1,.,TGCGCCAGCAGCCAACCGACTAGCGGGGGCTACGAGCAGTACTTC,CASSQPTSGGYEQYF
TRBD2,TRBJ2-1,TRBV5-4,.,TGTGCCAGCAGCTTGAGGCGCGGGAGCACAGTCGGAAAGGGCTACAATGAGCAGTTCTTC,CASSLRRGSTVGKGYNEQFF
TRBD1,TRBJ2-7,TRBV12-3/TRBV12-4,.,TGTGCCAGCAGTTCCCGGGACAGGGGGCGTTGGTACGAGCAGTACTTC,CASSSRDRGRWYEQYF
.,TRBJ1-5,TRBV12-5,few,TGTGCTAGTGGTTTGGCGGGGACCACAAATCAGCCCCAGCATTTT,CASGLAGTTNQPQHF
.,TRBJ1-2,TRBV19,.,TGTGCCAGTAGTATTTATGGATCGGTAATGGCAGGGGTCTATGGCTACACCTTC,CASSIYGSVMAGVYGYTF
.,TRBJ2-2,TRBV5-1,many,TGCGCCAGCAGCTCGCGGGACTCCAAAGGGGACACCGGGGAGCTGTTTTTT,CASSSRDSKGDTGELFF
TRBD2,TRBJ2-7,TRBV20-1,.,TGCAGTGCCTACCCAGCGGGAGGGTACTACGAGCAGTACTTC,CSAYPAGGYYEQYF
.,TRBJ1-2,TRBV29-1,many,TGCAGCGTTGAATTGAACTATGGCTACACCTTC,CSVELNYGYTF
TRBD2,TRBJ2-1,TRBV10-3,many,TGTGCCATCAGCGAAACTAGCGGGAGGGCCACTCGCTCCTACAATGAGCAGTTCTTC,CAISETSGRATRSYNEQFF
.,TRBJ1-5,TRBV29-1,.,TGCAGCGCCATACAGGGAAATCAGCCCCAGCATTTT,CSAIQGNQPQHF
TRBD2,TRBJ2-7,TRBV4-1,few,TGCGCCAGCCCTGCACTAGCGGGAGGATACCCCGAGCAGTACTTC,CASPALAGGYPEQYF
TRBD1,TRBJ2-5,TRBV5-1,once,TGCGCCAGCAGCTTGGTGTTCGGGTCGAGACAGGGCGGGCGGACCCAGTACTTC,CASSLVFGSRQGGRTQYF
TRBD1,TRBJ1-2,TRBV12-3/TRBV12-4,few,TGTGCCAGCAGCCAGTCAGGGGGCAGGGGCTATGGCTACACCTTC,CASSQSGGRGYGYTF
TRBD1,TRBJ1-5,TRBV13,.,TGTGCCAGCAGCTTCTCCAGGGGGCGCGTTGATCAGCCCCAGCATTTT,CASSFSRGRVDQPQHF
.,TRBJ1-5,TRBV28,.,TGTGCCAGCAGCGGGGGGATTCAGCCCCAGCATTTT,CASSGGIQPQHF
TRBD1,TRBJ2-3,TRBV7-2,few,TGTGCCAGCGGTTCGGACAGGTTGGATACGCAGTATTTT,CASGSDRLDTQYF